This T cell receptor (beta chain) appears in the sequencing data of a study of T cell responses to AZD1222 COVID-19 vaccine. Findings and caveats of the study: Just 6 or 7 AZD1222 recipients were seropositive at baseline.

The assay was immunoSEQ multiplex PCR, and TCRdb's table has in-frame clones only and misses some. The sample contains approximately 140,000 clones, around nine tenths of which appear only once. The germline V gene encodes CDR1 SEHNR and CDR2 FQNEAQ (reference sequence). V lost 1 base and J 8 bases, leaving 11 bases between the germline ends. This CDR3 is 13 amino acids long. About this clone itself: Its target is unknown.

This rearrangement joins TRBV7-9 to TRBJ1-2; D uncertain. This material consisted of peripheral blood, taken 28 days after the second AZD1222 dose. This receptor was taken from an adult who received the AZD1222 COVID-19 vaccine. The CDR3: CASSLEVGDGYTF. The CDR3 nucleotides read TGTGCCAGCAGCTTAGAAGTCGGCGACGGCTACACCTTC.